This paragraph covers one TCR beta chain sequence. Amplification used 60 Vbeta primers and 13 Jbeta primers. Profiled with immunoSEQ multiplex PCR; TCRdb holds only in-frame clones, not every one. The table shows about 180,000 clones, with approximately 79% occurring only once. The data derive from a study of cytomegalovirus exposure and HLA in healthy donors. The ends lost 4 bases at V and 3 bases at J; junction bases unmatched: 10. Germline CDR1 is SGHRS and CDR2 is YFSETQ. This CDR3 has 16 residues. The sequence came from a woman between 40 and 55 years old in good health and CMV-seronegative. This chain uses TRBV5-1 with TRBJ2-7, with 10 bases that match TRBD2. What was sequenced was PBMCs. This CDR3 is CASSPDTSGNSYEQYF. The DNA for the CDR3 is TGCGCCAGCAGCCCTGATACTAGCGGGAATAGCTACGAGCAGTACTTC.